This TCR beta chain derives from a study of Graves' ophthalmopathy and Graves' hyperthyroidism. At the level of the study: Before any treatment was given, at initial diagnosis, peripheral blood was collected.

RNA transcripts were the source from which TCR beta CDR3 regions were amplified. HTBI primers served in a first-round RT-PCR, which a second-round multiplex PCR followed. TCRdb reprocessed the multiplex PCR reads via MiXCR and lists one record per CDR3 protein. The sample carries about 420,000 distinct CDR3 sequences, more than 20% recorded once. Many counts were recorded for this clonotype. The CDR3 has 14 residues. Trimming left V 5 bases short and J 0 bases short, with 11 bases between. Per germline, CDR1 DFQATT and CDR2 SNEGSKA (reference sequence). The sequence was obtained from a woman in her late teens or twenties with stable Graves' hyperthyroidism. The sequenced sample was peripheral blood. The genes are TRBV20-1 and TRBJ1-5, with a possible D match to TRBD1 (5 bases). The CDR3 DNA reads TGCAGTGCTCGATCAGGGTATAGCAATCAGCCCCAGCATTTT. Translating gives CSARSGYSNQPQHF.